One and the same sample provided the 3 T cell receptor beta chains below, sequenced in a study of blood T cell repertoires in COVID-19 (dated by TCRdb to 2018 to 2021). The library relied on the immunoSEQ multiplex PCR assay. In its TCRdb copy, this immuneACCESS table keeps in-frame sequences only and misses some clones. Where compared with another copy, unresolved V genes explain less than half of these, and the others have no known cause. This sample holds roughly 170,000 clones; about 86% were observed only once. The ten top clones hold 0.8% to 1% of the sample. The sample consisted of peripheral blood. These receptors originate from a woman aged 18-35 years who had recovered from COVID-19.

The table lists this clone with a count of one. The rearrangement joins TRBV29-1 to TRBJ2-1; 13 positions match TRBD2. Germline values: CDR1 SQVTM, CDR2 ANQGSEA. Trimming removed 1 base from V and 8 bases from J; junction bases left unmatched: 2. The CDR3 runs to 14 residues. The CDR3 DNA reads TGCAGCGTTGAAGGGACTAGCGGGAGCGATGAGCAGTTCTTC. Amino acids: CSVEGTSGSDEQFF.

Regarding this clone: Other DNA sequences of this sample code for an identical CDR3. The rearrangement uses TRBV12-3 or TRBV12-4 and TRBJ2-3; maybe TRBD2 (6 bases). Trimming removed 3 bases at V and 6 bases at J, with 7 bases between. This CDR3 has 12 residues. The CDR3 loop is CASSFGGDTQYF. The CDR3 DNA reads as TGTGCCAGCAGTTTCGGAGGGGATACGCAGTATTTT.

The rearrangement links TRBV6-2 or TRBV6-3 to TRBJ2-7; D call uncertain. V was cut by 4 bases and J by 2 bases, with 15 bases left in between. From germline, CDR1 is MNHEY and CDR2 SVGEGT. CDR3 size: 15 residues. CDR3 in amino acids: CASSFALSNPYEQYV. Written as DNA, the CDR3 is TGTGCCAGCAGTTTCGCACTCTCAAACCCCTACGAGCAGTACGTC.